This TCR beta chain emerged from a study of cytomegalovirus exposure and HLA in healthy donors. Broader study findings: The study designated about 180 TCR beta chains cytomegalovirus-associated. A cluster of highly shared sequence variants was likely a sequencing artifact.

Primers for the PCR totalled 60 Vbeta and 13 Jbeta. Method: immunoSEQ multiplex PCR; TCRdb's copy keeps in-frame clones and lacks some. The top ten clones hold 6.5% to 8% of a sample with some 150,000 clones, roughly 80% of them seen once. Comment on this clone: What it binds is not known.

This CDR3 is built from 15 residues. Germline V gene data show CDR1 as MNHNS and CDR2 as SASEGT. The trim removed 6 bases at V and 0 bases at J, leaving 4 bases unmatched. The source material was PBMCs. The TCR originated in a woman in her thirties or forties in good health and CMV-seropositive. V gene TRBV6-1 combines with J gene TRBJ2-3; 9 bases agree with TRBD2. CDR3 amino acids: CASSLAGTSTDTQYF. DNA for the CDR3: TGTGCCAGCAGCCTAGCGGGGACTAGCACAGATACGCAGTATTTT.